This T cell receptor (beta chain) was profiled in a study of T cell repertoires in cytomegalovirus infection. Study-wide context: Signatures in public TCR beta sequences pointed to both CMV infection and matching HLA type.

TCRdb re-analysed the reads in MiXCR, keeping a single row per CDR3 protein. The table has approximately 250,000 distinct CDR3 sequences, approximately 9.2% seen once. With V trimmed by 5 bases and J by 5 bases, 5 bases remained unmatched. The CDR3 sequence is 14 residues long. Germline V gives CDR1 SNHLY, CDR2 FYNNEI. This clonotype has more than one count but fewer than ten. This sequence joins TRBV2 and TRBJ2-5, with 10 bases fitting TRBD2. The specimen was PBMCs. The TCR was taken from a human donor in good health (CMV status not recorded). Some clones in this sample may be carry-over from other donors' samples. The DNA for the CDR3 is TGTGCCAGCAGTTCTAGCGGGAGCTGGGAGACCCAGTACTTC. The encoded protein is CASSSSGSWETQYF.